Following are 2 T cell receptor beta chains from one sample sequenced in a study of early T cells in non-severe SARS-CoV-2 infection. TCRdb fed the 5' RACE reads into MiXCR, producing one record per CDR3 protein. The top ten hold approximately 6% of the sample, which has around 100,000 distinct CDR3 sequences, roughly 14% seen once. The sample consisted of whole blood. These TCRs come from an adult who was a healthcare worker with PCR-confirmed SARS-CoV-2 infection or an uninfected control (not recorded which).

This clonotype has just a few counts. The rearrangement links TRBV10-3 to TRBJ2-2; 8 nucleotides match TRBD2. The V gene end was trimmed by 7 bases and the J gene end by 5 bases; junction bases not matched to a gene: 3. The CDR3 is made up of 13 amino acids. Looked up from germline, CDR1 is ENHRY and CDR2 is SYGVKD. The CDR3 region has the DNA TGTGCCATCAAATCTAGCGGGACCGGGGAGCTGTTTTTT. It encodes CAIKSSGTGELFF.

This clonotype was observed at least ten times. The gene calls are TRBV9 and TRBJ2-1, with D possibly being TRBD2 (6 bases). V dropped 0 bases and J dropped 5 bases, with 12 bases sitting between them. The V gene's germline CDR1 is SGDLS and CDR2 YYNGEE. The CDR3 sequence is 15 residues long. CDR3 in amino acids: CASSVEWEEHNEQFF. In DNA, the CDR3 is TGTGCCAGCAGCGTAGAGTGGGAGGAACACAATGAGCAGTTCTTC.